The subject of this entry is one T cell receptor (beta chain). Antigen: not known. Alongside a J-beta primer mix, a sample-barcoded 5' primer served in a second PCR lasting roughly 7 to 12 cycles. From each sample, at least 2.5 million paired-end reads containing CDR3 were obtained. MiXCR was run by TCRdb on the 5' RACE reads, yielding one entry per CDR3 protein. The data contain more than 1,400,000 distinct CDR3 sequences, approximately 40% of them singletons. This sample stems from a study of blood T cells in healthy people across ages. Looking at the study overall: Roughly one uniquely barcoded beta molecule per two T cells was captured.

Study-wide findings and caveats: TCR beta diversity was tightly associated with the proportion of naive T cells.

Trimming pared 1 base from V and 4 bases from J, leaving 11 bases between. Germline CDR1 and CDR2: SGHAT and FQNNGV. This CDR3 has 14 residues. The chain links TRBV11-2 to TRBJ2-7; D gene unclear. The clonotype originates from a woman aged 18-29 years in good health. Sequences were obtained from blood. CDR3 residues: CASSLAASQYEQYF. The CDR3, as DNA: TGTGCCAGCAGCTTAGCCGCCTCTCAGTACGAGCAGTACTTC.